One and the same sample provided the 21 T cell receptor beta chains below, sequenced in a study of T cell changes during pregnancy in multiple sclerosis. The assay was immunoSEQ multiplex PCR, and TCRdb's table has in-frame clones only and misses some. The sample holds 45,000 or so clones; roughly 95% are singletons and the top ten take approximately 1%. Material: peripheral blood, obtained in the second trimester of pregnancy. Source of these receptors: a female donor with multiple sclerosis, enrolled in a pregnancy study.

The rearrangement links TRBV9 to TRBJ1-4; possibly TRBD1 for D (5 bases). The CDR3 sequence is 15 residues long. Trimming shortened V by 4 bases and J by 1 base, and 11 bases separated the two germline ends. Germline V gives CDR1 SGDLS, CDR2 YYNGEE. The CDR3 region is CASSPRGGTNEKLFF. DNA of the CDR3: TGTGCCAGCAGCCCCCGGGGGGGAACTAATGAAAAACTGTTTTTT.

The chain joins TRBV2 to TRBJ2-1, with 14 bases matching TRBD2. The CDR3 has 18 amino acids. Germline trimming cut 3 bases from V and 5 bases from J; bases unmatched to any gene: 9. Germline lookup yields CDR1 SNHLY and CDR2 FYNNEI. DNA of the CDR3: TGTGCCAGCAGTGATGCGGGGACTAGCGGGGGACTCAACAATGAGCAGTTCTTC. Residues: CASSDAGTSGGLNNEQFF.

V usage is TRBV7-9 and J usage is TRBJ2-7; D gene unclear. The CDR3 loop spans 13 amino acids. Germline V gives CDR1 SEHNR, CDR2 FQNEAQ (reference sequence). V dropped 0 bases and J dropped 3 bases, with 6 bases sitting between them. CDR3 sequence reads: CASSLAPGYEQYF. As DNA, the CDR3 is TGTGCCAGCAGCTTAGCCCCCGGCTACGAGCAGTACTTC.

The gene calls are TRBV5-4 and TRBJ2-3, with D hard to call. Germline CDR1 SGHNT, CDR2 YYREEE (reference sequence). V lost 4 bases and J lost 6, with 12 bases in between. The CDR3 has 13 amino acids. This CDR3 is CASSTILLDTQYF. The CDR3 DNA reads as TGTGCCAGCAGCACAATTCTTTTGGATACGCAGTATTTT.

The chain uses TRBV7-8 and TRBJ1-1; maybe TRBD1 (6 bases). V was clipped by 8 bases and J by 2 bases, with 18 bases between them. The CDR3 length is 15 residues. The germline V gene has CDR1 SGHVS and CDR2 FQNEAQ. The CDR3, as DNA: TGTGCCAGCGCCCCCCCACGGGGGGCTAACACTGAAGCTTTCTTT. It translates to CASAPPRGANTEAFF.

In this sample, this clone turned up once. The chain combines TRBV6-1 with TRBJ2-1, with 11 bases fitting TRBD1. This CDR3 is 13 amino acids long. Looked up from germline, CDR1 is MNHNS and CDR2 is SASEGT. Trimming removed 7 bases from V and 10 bases from J; junction bases left unmatched: 6. CDR3 residues: CASIPRTGGEQFF. The CDR3 DNA reads TGTGCCAGCATCCCTAGGACAGGGGGCGAGCAGTTCTTC.

This rearrangement joins TRBV18 to TRBJ1-2; D may be TRBD1 (6 bases). Trimming pared 3 bases from V and 6 bases from J, leaving 17 bases between. CDR3 length: 15 residues. Germline CDR1 KGHSH, CDR2 LQKENI. The CDR3 region is CASSPNNRVWDGYTF. The CDR3 DNA reads as TGTGCCAGCTCACCGAATAACAGGGTCTGGGATGGCTACACCTTC.

The V gene is TRBV10-2, the J gene TRBJ1-2; 7 positions agree with TRBD1. The CDR3 loop spans 15 amino acids. CDR1 WSHSY and CDR2 SAAADI come from the germline V gene. V trimming: 0 bases; J trimming: 10 bases; junction bases outside the gene matches: 11. The CDR3 is CASSESGNRGRDYTF. CDR3 coding DNA: TGCGCCAGCAGTGAGTCCGGGAACAGGGGAAGAGACTACACCTTC.

The table lists this clone with a count of one. CDR3 amino acids: CASSQGWDYSGANVLTF. The CDR3 DNA sequence: TGCGCCAGCAGCCAAGGTTGGGACTACTCTGGGGCCAACGTCCTGACTTTC. The rearrangement joins TRBV4-3 to TRBJ2-6, with TRBD2 matching over 7 bases. The germline V gene encodes CDR1 LGHNA and CDR2 YSLEER. V lost 1 base to trimming and J lost 0 bases; unmatched junction nucleotides: 3. This CDR3 is built from 17 residues.

The chain joins TRBV5-4 to TRBJ2-7; 7 nucleotides line up with TRBD1. Per germline, CDR1 SGHNT and CDR2 YYREEE (reference sequence). With V trimmed by 0 bases and J by 3 bases, 3 bases remained unmatched. CDR3 size: 14 residues. The DNA of the CDR3 is TGTGCCAGCAGCTTGGATGGACAGGTCTACGAGCAGTACTTC. This sequence encodes CASSLDGQVYEQYF.

This clone was observed a single time. J is TRBJ2-1 and V is TRBV28; the match to TRBD2 covers 8 bases. V lost 10 bases to trimming and J lost 0 bases; unmatched junction nucleotides: 2. Germline assignment: CDR1 MDHEN and CDR2 SYDVKM. The CDR3 has 13 amino acids. CDR3 loop: CATGRASYNEQFF. The CDR3 nucleotides read TGTGCCACCGGGAGGGCCTCCTACAATGAGCAGTTCTTC.

The chain employs TRBV7-3 and TRBJ2-1; 15 nucleotides match TRBD2. The germline V gene encodes CDR1 SGHTA and CDR2 FQGTGA. Trimming cost V 4 bases and J 9 bases; bases outside gene matches: 7. CDR3 length: 16 residues. The CDR3 nucleotides are TGTGCCAGCAGCTCTGGACTAGCGGGGGGGCGAGGTGAGCAGTTCTTC. Translating gives CASSSGLAGGRGEQFF. Complete variable domain (other parts from reference TRBV7-3 and TRBJ2-1): GAGVSQTPSNKVTEKGKYVELRCDPISGHTALYWYRQSLGQGPEFLIYFQGTGAADDSGLPNDRFFAVRPEGSVSTLKIQRTERGDSAVYLCASSSGLAGGRGEQFFGPGTRLTVL.

This clone was seen only once. V gene TRBV28 combines with J gene TRBJ1-1, with D possibly TRBD1 on 6 matching bases. V was cut by 5 bases and J by 1 base, with 14 bases left in between. The CDR3 spans 15 residues. Germline lookup yields CDR1 MDHEN and CDR2 SYDVKM. This CDR3 reads CASSRGDIKNTEAFF. The CDR3 DNA reads TGTGCCAGCAGTCGGGGGGACATAAAGAACACTGAAGCTTTCTTT.

The CDR3 bases are TGTGCCAGCAGCCAAGTTGGGCTAGCGGGAGGTCACACCGGGGAGCTGTTTTTT. Protein product: CASSQVGLAGGHTGELFF. The chain recombines TRBV4-2 with TRBJ2-2, with 11 bases lining up with TRBD2. From germline, CDR1 is LGHNA and CDR2 YNFKEQ. The CDR3 length is 18 residues. Trimming removed 1 base from V and 3 bases from J; junction bases left unmatched: 7.

The rearrangement uses TRBV5-1 and TRBJ1-1; D is unclear. Germline values: CDR1 SGHRS, CDR2 YFSETQ. This CDR3 region has 13 residues. V lost 4 bases, J lost 0 bases, and 7 bases lay in between. Written as DNA, the CDR3 is TGCGCCAGCAGCCAGGAAATGAACACTGAAGCTTTCTTT. It encodes CASSQEMNTEAFF.

The rearrangement joins TRBV7-3 to TRBJ2-2; 9 bases map to TRBD1. The CDR3 sequence is 17 residues long. The germline V gene encodes CDR1 SGHTA and CDR2 FQGTGA. J was trimmed by 1 base and V by 5 bases; bases with no gene match: 8. In nucleotides, the CDR3 is TGTGCCAGCAGCATGGAACCGGGACAGGGGAACACCGGGGAGCTGTTTTTT. Translated, it gives CASSMEPGQGNTGELFF. The full variable domain, completed using reference TRBV7-3 and TRBJ2-2, is GAGVSQTPSNKVTEKGKYVELRCDPISGHTALYWYRQSLGQGPEFLIYFQGTGAADDSGLPNDRFFAVRPEGSVSTLKIQRTERGDSAVYLCASSMEPGQGNTGELFFGEGSRLTVL.

This chain links TRBV19 with TRBJ1-5, with TRBD1 matching 10 bases. The trim removed 6 bases at V and 4 bases at J, leaving 6 bases unmatched. The CDR3 loop spans 15 amino acids. Germline V lookup: CDR1 LNHDA, CDR2 SQIVND (reference sequence). The CDR3 nucleotides are TGTGCCAGTAGGGACTCGGACAGGGGGAATCAGCCCCAGCATTTT. Encoded protein: CASRDSDRGNQPQHF.

This chain joins TRBV9 and TRBJ2-5; D perhaps matches TRBD1 (6 bases). Germline CDR1 is SGDLS and CDR2 is YYNGEE. The V and J ends lost 0 bases and 3 bases respectively, with 6 bases between them. The CDR3 loop spans 13 amino acids. CDR3 in amino acids: CASSVAGEETQYF. CDR3 coding DNA: TGTGCCAGCAGCGTAGCAGGGGAAGAGACCCAGTACTTC. Using reference TRBV9 and TRBJ2-5 for the parts outside the CDR3, the full variable domain is DSGVTQTPKHLITATGQRVTLRCSPRSGDLSVYWYQQSLDQGLQFLIQYYNGEERAKGNILERFSAQQFPDLHSELNLSSLELGDSALYFCASSVAGEETQYFGPGTRLLVL.

The genes are TRBV7-9 and TRBJ2-2; TRBD2 matches 7 bases. CDR3 length: 15 amino acids. With V trimmed by 1 base and J by 6 bases, 5 bases remained unmatched. Per the germline V gene, CDR1 is SEHNR and CDR2 is FQNEAQ (reference sequence). The CDR3, as DNA: TGTGCCAGCAGCTTAGTGGGGGGGAATCCCGGGGAGCTGTTTTTT. It encodes CASSLVGGNPGELFF.

The chain recombines TRBV28 with TRBJ2-7; D may be TRBD1 (6 bases). Germline V lookup: CDR1 MDHEN, CDR2 SYDVKM. The CDR3 sequence is 13 residues long. The V end lost 7 bases, the J end lost 5 bases, and 15 bases lay between the germline ends. CDR3 DNA: TGTGCCAGCACAACTCCCACAGGGCACGAGCAGTACTTC. This translates into CASTTPTGHEQYF. Using reference TRBV28 and TRBJ2-7 for the parts outside the CDR3, the full variable domain is DVKVTQSSRYLVKRTGEKVFLECVQDMDHENMFWYRQDPGLGLRLIYFSYDVKMKEKGDIPEGYSVSREKKERFSLILESASTNQTSMYLCASTTPTGHEQYFGPGTRLTVT.

This rearrangement joins TRBV30 to TRBJ2-1; 8 bases fit TRBD2. CDR1 and CDR2 (germline): GTSNPN, SVGIG (reference sequence). The CDR3 length is 16 residues. V shed 2 bases, J shed 6 bases, and the junction held 12 bases outside the gene matches. CDR3 bases: TGTGCCTGGAGTTCTTTGTATCGGGAGGGCATCAATGAGCAGTTCTTC. Encoded protein: CAWSSLYREGINEQFF.